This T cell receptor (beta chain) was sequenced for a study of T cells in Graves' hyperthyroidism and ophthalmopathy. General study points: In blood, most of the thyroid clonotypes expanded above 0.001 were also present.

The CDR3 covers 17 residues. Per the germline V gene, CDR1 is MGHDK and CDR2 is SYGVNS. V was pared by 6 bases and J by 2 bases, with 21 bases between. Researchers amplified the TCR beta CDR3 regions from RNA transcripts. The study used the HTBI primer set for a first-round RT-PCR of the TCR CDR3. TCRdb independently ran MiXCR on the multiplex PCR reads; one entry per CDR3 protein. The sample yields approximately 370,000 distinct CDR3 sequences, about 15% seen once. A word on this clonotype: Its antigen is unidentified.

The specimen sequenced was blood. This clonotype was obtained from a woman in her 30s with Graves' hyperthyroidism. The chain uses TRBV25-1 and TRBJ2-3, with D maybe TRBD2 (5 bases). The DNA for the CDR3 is TGTGCCAGCAGCCCACCTCCGAGGGAACGATTCACAGATACGCAGTATTTT. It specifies CASSPPPRERFTDTQYF. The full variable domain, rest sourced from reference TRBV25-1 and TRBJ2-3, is EADIYQTPRYLVIGTGKKITLECSQTMGHDKMYWYQQDPGMELHLIHYSYGVNSTEKGDLSSESTVSRIRTEHFPLTLESARPSHTSQYLCASSPPPRERFTDTQYFGPGTRLTVL.